These 20 T cell receptor beta chains were all obtained from the same sample, sequenced in a study of cytomegalovirus exposure and HLA in healthy donors. A multiplex PCR was run with 60 Vbeta primers and 13 Jbeta primers. Generated by immunoSEQ multiplex PCR, the TCRdb table keeps only in-frame clones and is missing some. The top ten clones hold approximately 2.3% of a sample with about 270,000 clones, just over 70% of them seen once. Material for sequencing was PBMCs. The source is a female donor in good health and CMV-seronegative.

This clone was counted once. The J gene is TRBJ2-4, the V gene TRBV2; tentative D call: TRBD2 (6 bases). In germline, CDR1 is SNHLY, CDR2 FYNNEI. Trimming stripped 8 bases from V and 3 bases from J, with 14 bases between. This CDR3 region has 14 residues. The CDR3 sequence is CASLSEGLKNIQYF. The CDR3 DNA sequence: TGTGCCAGCCTATCAGAGGGACTCAAAAACATTCAGTACTTC.

Of note for this clone: Other DNA sequences of this sample code for an identical CDR3. The V and J genes are TRBV9 and TRBJ2-7; tentatively, D is TRBD2 (6 bases). The CDR3 loop spans 15 amino acids. Germline loops: CDR1 SGDLS, CDR2 YYNGEE. V lost 1 base to trimming and J lost 0 bases, with 11 bases between them. The CDR3 loop reads CASSVTAGGSYEQYF. DNA for the CDR3: TGTGCCAGCAGCGTAACCGCCGGGGGCTCCTACGAGCAGTACTTC.

This chain connects TRBV27 to TRBJ2-2, with D perhaps matching TRBD1 (7 bases). Trimming took 5 bases from V and 6 from J, leaving 16 bases between them. The germline V gene has CDR1 MNHEY and CDR2 SMNVEV (reference sequence). The CDR3 runs to 15 residues. The DNA for the CDR3 is TGTGCCAGCAGTGGGGGGATCACAGGGGCCGGGGAGCTGTTTTTT. This sequence encodes CASSGGITGAGELFF.

This chain links TRBV29-1 with TRBJ2-1, with a weak D call TRBD2 (6 bases). CDR3 length: 13 amino acids. V was trimmed by 4 bases and J by 0 bases, leaving 7 bases between them. CDR1 SQVTM and CDR2 ANQGSEA come from the germline V gene. The CDR3 here is CSVGGTSYNEQFF. CDR3 sequence (DNA): TGCAGCGTTGGCGGGACCTCCTACAATGAGCAGTTCTTC.

The chain recombines TRBV18 with TRBJ2-1; TRBD2 aligns across 9 bases. The germline CDR1 and CDR2 sequences are KGHSH and LQKENI. The CDR3 totals 17 residues. Germline trimming cut 3 bases from V and 3 bases from J; bases unmatched to any gene: 9. The CDR3 spells CASSPGPASGVYNEQFF. The CDR3, as DNA: TGTGCCAGCTCACCCGGACCAGCTAGCGGGGTCTACAATGAGCAGTTCTTC.

V is TRBV19 and J is TRBJ1-5; TRBD1 agrees at 8 bases. CDR1 and CDR2 from the germline V gene are LNHDA and SQIVND (reference sequence). V was clipped by 6 bases and J by 3 bases; unmatched bases: 7. The length of the CDR3 is 15 residues. Here the CDR3 reads CASRRGQAYNQPQHF. CDR3 in DNA: TGTGCCAGTAGACGGGGACAGGCCTACAATCAGCCCCAGCATTTT.

A few counts support this clone. The chain joins TRBV28 to TRBJ2-2; no firm D call. Germline V gene data show CDR1 as MDHEN and CDR2 as SYDVKM. The CDR3 length is 11 residues. Deletions cut 3 bases from V and 8 bases from J, with 4 bases between. The CDR3 loop reads CASSFRGELFF. As DNA, the CDR3 is TGTGCCAGCAGTTTTCGGGGGGAGCTGTTTTTT.

The V and J genes are TRBV2 and TRBJ2-3; 7 nucleotides align to TRBD2. The CDR3 spans 17 residues. Germline CDR1 is SNHLY and CDR2 is FYNNEI. The ends lost 7 bases at V and 0 bases at J; junction bases unmatched: 13. The CDR3 region is CASNRGRAQKSTDTQYF. In nucleotides, the CDR3 is TGTGCCAGCAACAGAGGGAGGGCCCAGAAGAGCACAGATACGCAGTATTTT.

CDR3 residues: CASSPSQLAGVEQFF. CDR3 in DNA: TGTGCCAGCTCACCAAGTCAGCTAGCGGGAGTTGAGCAGTTCTTC. V usage is TRBV18 and J usage is TRBJ2-1; 10 nucleotides align to TRBD2. The ends lost 2 bases at V and 9 bases at J; junction bases unmatched: 7. The CDR3 has 15 amino acids. Germline-derived CDR1 and CDR2 are KGHSH and LQKENI.

About this clone itself: Other nucleotide sequences from this sample produce the same CDR3. CDR3 sequence reads: CASSLRGGAYEQYF. As DNA, the CDR3 is TGTGCCAGCAGTTTAAGGGGAGGTGCCTACGAGCAGTACTTC. This chain connects TRBV27 to TRBJ2-7; TRBD2 is a possible D gene (6 bases). Trimming cost V 2 bases and J 2 bases, with 10 bases left between them. The length of the CDR3 is 14 residues. Per germline, CDR1 MNHEY and CDR2 SMNVEV (reference sequence).

V is TRBV6-1 and J is TRBJ2-1; 14 bases line up with TRBD2. V lost 4 bases, J lost 8 bases, and 7 bases stayed unmatched. The CDR3 totals 16 residues. Germline values: CDR1 MNHNS, CDR2 SASEGT. CDR3 protein: CASSAGTSGRFDEQFF. For the CDR3, the DNA is TGTGCCAGCAGTGCGGGGACTAGCGGGAGATTCGATGAGCAGTTCTTC.

The chain uses TRBV6-5 and TRBJ2-7; TRBD1 matches 10 bases. CDR3 length: 15 amino acids. Unmatched junction bases numbered 3, after V lost 0 bases and J lost 4 bases. Germline V CDR1 and CDR2: MNHEY, SVGAGI. The CDR3 sequence: CASSYSGQGPYEQYF. The CDR3 bases are TGTGCCAGCAGTTACTCGGGACAGGGGCCATACGAGCAGTACTTC.

The rearrangement links TRBV19 to TRBJ2-7, with TRBD1 matching over 9 bases. This CDR3 region has 13 residues. Germline V gene lookup returns CDR1 LNHDA and CDR2 SQIVND (reference sequence). The J segment lost 4 bases and the V segment lost 9 bases, leaving 7 bases of the junction unmatched. CDR3 nucleotides: TGTGCCAGCAGGGGACAGGGAGCGTACGAGCAGTACTTC. Protein: CASRGQGAYEQYF.

The chain recombines TRBV2 with TRBJ1-4; 8 bases are a match to TRBD1. Germline CDR1 and CDR2: SNHLY and FYNNEI. Trimming removed 7 bases from V and 2 bases from J; junction bases left unmatched: 3. The CDR3 runs to 14 residues. Written as DNA, the CDR3 is TGTGCCAGCATCAGGGGGCAGACTAATGAAAAACTGTTTTTT. This codes for CASIRGQTNEKLFF.

CDR3 bases: TGTGCCAGCAGCTTGACTAGCGGGACTACTGGTGAGCAGTACTTC. It yields the protein CASSLTSGTTGEQYF. The chain links TRBV7-2 to TRBJ2-7, with TRBD2 identical over 11 bases. Looked up from germline, CDR1 is SGHTA and CDR2 is FQGNSA. The V segment lost 3 bases and the J segment 7 bases; nucleotides outside the gene matches: 8. This CDR3 is 15 amino acids long.

The V call is TRBV28, the J call TRBJ2-1; 9 positions match TRBD2. Germline V gives CDR1 MDHEN, CDR2 SYDVKM. V dropped 3 bases and J dropped 6; count of bases not matched to a gene: 6. CDR3 length: 15 residues. Here the CDR3 reads CASSLVAGVRNEQFF. CDR3 DNA sequence: TGTGCCAGCAGTTTGGTAGCGGGGGTTCGCAATGAGCAGTTCTTC.

V usage is TRBV5-1 and J usage is TRBJ2-1, with TRBD2 matching over 10 bases. The germline V gene has CDR1 SGHRS and CDR2 YFSETQ. Losses at the gene ends were 0 bases for V and 5 bases for J; bases not matched to a gene: 5. This CDR3 spans 16 amino acids. The CDR3 nucleotides are TGCGCCAGCAGCTTGGTACTAGCGGGGATGGACAATGAGCAGTTCTTC. Protein product: CASSLVLAGMDNEQFF.

The rearrangement links TRBV30 to TRBJ2-2; 15 bases agree with TRBD2. Trimming cost V 4 bases and J 3 bases; bases outside gene matches: 6. Germline CDR1 GTSNPN, CDR2 SVGIG (reference sequence). The CDR3 runs to 17 residues. The CDR3 nucleotides are TGTGCCTGGACGGGACTAGCGGGAGGACGGGACACCGGGGAGCTGTTTTTT. Residues: CAWTGLAGGRDTGELFF.

The chain has TRBV27 and TRBJ2-6; 9 positions match TRBD1. The CDR3 totals 17 residues. The V and J ends lost 5 bases and 0 bases, in that order; junction bases with no gene match: 5. Germline loops: CDR1 MNHEY, CDR2 SMNVEV (reference sequence). The CDR3 sequence is CASSPGTGFSGANVLTF. The CDR3 coding sequence is TGTGCCAGCAGTCCCGGGACAGGGTTCTCTGGGGCCAACGTCCTGACTTTC.

This chain joins TRBV5-6 and TRBJ2-1; possibly TRBD2 for D (5 bases). Trimming removed 4 bases from V and 4 bases from J, with 15 bases in between. The V gene's germline CDR1 is SGHDT and CDR2 YYEEEE. The CDR3 has 15 residues. In nucleotides, the CDR3 is TGTGCCAGCAGCCCCAATTACGGGAAATACAATGAGCAGTTCTTC. It yields the protein CASSPNYGKYNEQFF.